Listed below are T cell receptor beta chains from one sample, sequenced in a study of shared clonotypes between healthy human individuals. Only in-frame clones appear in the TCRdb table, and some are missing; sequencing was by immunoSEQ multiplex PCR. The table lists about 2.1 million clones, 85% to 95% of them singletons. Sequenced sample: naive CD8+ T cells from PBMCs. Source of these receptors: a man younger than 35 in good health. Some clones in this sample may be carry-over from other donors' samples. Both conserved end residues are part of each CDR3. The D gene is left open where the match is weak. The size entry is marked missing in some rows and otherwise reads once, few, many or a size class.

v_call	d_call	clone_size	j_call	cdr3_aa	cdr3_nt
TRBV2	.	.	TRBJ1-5	CASIPQRNQPQHF	TGTGCCAGCATTCCACAGCGCAATCAGCCCCAGCATTTT
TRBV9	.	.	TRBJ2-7	CASSVDSRNPSEQYF	TGTGCCAGCAGCGTAGATAGCAGGAACCCCTCCGAGCAGTACTTC
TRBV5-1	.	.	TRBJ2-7	CASSLYGGYYEQYF	TGCGCCAGCAGCTTGTATGGGGGATACTACGAGCAGTACTTC
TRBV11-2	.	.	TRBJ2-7	CASSSREPSGGAPPYEQYF	TGTGCCAGCAGCTCTAGAGAACCTTCGGGGGGCGCACCCCCCTACGAGCAGTACTTC
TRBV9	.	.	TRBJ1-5	CASSVDAGLGQPQHF	TGTGCCAGCAGCGTAGATGCAGGGCTTGGACAGCCCCAGCATTTT
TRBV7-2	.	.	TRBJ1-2	CASSRFSGLSYGYTF	TGTGCCAGCAGCCGATTCAGTGGCCTCAGCTATGGCTACACCTTC
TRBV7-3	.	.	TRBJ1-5	CASSFNQPQHF	TGTGCCAGCAGCTTCAATCAGCCCCAGCATTTT
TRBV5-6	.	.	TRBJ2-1	CASSWTSENNEQFF	TGTGCCAGCAGCTGGACAAGCGAGAACAATGAGCAGTTCTTC
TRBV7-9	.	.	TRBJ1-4	CASSLAEGLNAATNEKLFF	TGTGCCAGCAGCTTAGCTGAGGGCCTTAACGCTGCGACTAATGAAAAACTGTTTTTT
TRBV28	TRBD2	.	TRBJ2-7	CASSFLALAGAYEQYF	TGTGCCAGCAGTTTCTTGGCGCTAGCGGGTGCCTACGAGCAGTACTTC
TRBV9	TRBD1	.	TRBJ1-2	CASSAGNRGHRDYGYTF	TGTGCCAGCAGCGCGGGGAACAGGGGGCATAGGGACTATGGCTACACCTTC
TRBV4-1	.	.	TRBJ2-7	CASSQDWEQVARFPYEQYF	TGCGCCAGCAGCCAAGATTGGGAACAGGTCGCCCGCTTCCCCTACGAGCAGTACTTC
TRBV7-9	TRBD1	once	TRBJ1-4	CASSPRTGGATNEKLFF	TGTGCCAGCAGCCCACGGACAGGGGGCGCGACTAATGAAAAACTGTTTTTT
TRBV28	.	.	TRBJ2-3	CASSSPTVVRDYTDTQYF	TGTGCCAGCAGTTCCCCCACGGTAGTACGGGATTATACAGATACGCAGTATTTT
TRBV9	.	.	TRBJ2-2	CASSVGRLAPNTGELFF	TGTGCCAGCAGCGTAGGTCGGTTAGCTCCGAACACCGGGGAGCTGTTTTTT
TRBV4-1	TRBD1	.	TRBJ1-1	CASSLDRGSFTEAFF	TGCGCCAGCAGCCTCGACAGGGGAAGCTTTACTGAAGCTTTCTTT
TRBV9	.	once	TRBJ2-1	CASSPPGRPYNEQFF	TGTGCCAGCAGCCCCCCGGGACGCCCTTACAATGAGCAGTTCTTC
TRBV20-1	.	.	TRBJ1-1	CRGESAEAFF	TGCAGAGGGGAGAGCGCTGAAGCTTTCTTT
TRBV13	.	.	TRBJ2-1	CASSLLLNSNNEQFF	TGTGCCAGCAGCTTACTCCTCAACTCAAACAATGAGCAGTTCTTC
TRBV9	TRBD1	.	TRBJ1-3	CASSPHPGQGAGNTIYF	TGTGCCAGCAGCCCCCACCCGGGACAGGGGGCTGGAAACACCATATATTTT
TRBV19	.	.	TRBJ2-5	CASKRAGQETQYF	TGTGCCAGTAAAAGGGCGGGACAAGAGACCCAGTACTTC
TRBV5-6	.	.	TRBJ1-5	CASILSFPRGTSNQPQHF	TGTGCCAGCATCCTAAGCTTTCCCCGCGGGACTAGCAATCAGCCCCAGCATTTT
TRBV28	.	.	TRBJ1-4	CASSLGFLGEKLFF	TGTGCCAGCAGTTTAGGCTTCTTAGGTGAAAAACTGTTTTTT
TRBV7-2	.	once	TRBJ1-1	CASSSQDMNTEAFF	TGTGCCAGCAGCTCCCAAGACATGAACACTGAAGCTTTCTTT
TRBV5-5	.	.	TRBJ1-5	CASSLESGNQPQHF	TGTGCCAGCAGCTTGGAAAGCGGCAATCAGCCCCAGCATTTT
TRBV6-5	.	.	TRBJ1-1	CASSHRLMNTEAFF	TGTGCCAGCAGCCACAGGCTTATGAACACTGAAGCTTTCTTT
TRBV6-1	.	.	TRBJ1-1	CASSESPGRAPGDTEAFF	TGTGCCAGCAGTGAATCGCCCGGCAGGGCCCCCGGGGACACTGAAGCTTTCTTT
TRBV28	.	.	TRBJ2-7	CASSRAVRYEQYF	TGTGCCAGTTCCCGGGCAGTTAGGTACGAGCAGTACTTC
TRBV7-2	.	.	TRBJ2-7	CASSPAGTNYEQYF	TGTGCCAGCAGCCCCGCCGGGACAAATTACGAGCAGTACTTC
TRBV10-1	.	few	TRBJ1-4	CASSESPGDKLFF	TGCGCCAGCAGTGAGTCACCGGGGGATAAACTGTTTTTT
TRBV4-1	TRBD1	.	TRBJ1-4	CASSQVPPGGGPTNEKLFF	TGCGCCAGCAGCCAAGTTCCGCCAGGGGGAGGCCCAACTAATGAAAAACTGTTTTTT
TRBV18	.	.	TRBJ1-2	CASSPGQINYGYTF	TGTGCCAGCTCACCAGGGCAGATTAACTATGGCTACACCTTC
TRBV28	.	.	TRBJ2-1	CASSPYPGSQAYNEQFF	TGTGCCAGCAGTCCCTACCCCGGGTCTCAAGCCTACAATGAGCAGTTCTTC
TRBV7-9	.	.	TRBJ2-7	CASSLAGPTYEQYF	TGTGCCAGCAGCTTAGCTGGACCCACCTACGAGCAGTACTTC
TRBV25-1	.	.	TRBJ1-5	CASSALGGTEEDNQPQHF	TGTGCCAGCAGCGCTTTGGGGGGGACGGAAGAGGACAATCAGCCCCAGCATTTT
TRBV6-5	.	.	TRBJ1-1	CASSYSRGAEAFF	TGTGCCAGCAGTTACTCGCGGGGGGCTGAAGCTTTCTTT
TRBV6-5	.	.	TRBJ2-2	CASSPSAANTGELFF	TGTGCCAGCAGTCCCTCGGCAGCGAACACCGGGGAGCTGTTTTTT
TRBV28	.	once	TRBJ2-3	CASSFYGTLHTQYF	TGTGCCAGCAGTTTCTATGGGACTCTACATACGCAGTATTTT
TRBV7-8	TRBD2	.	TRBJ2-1	CASSSLWGGSEQFF	TGTGCCAGCAGTTCCTTATGGGGGGGTTCTGAGCAGTTCTTC
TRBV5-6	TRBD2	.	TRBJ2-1	CASSSGRNEQFF	TGTGCCAGCAGTAGCGGGAGAAATGAGCAGTTCTTC
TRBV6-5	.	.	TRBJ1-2	CASSYSTLEGYTF	TGTGCCAGCAGTTACTCGACTCTGGAAGGCTACACCTTC
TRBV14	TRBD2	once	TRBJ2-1	CASSYGLARGKAYNEQFF	TGTGCCAGCAGCTATGGACTAGCAAGAGGAAAGGCCTACAATGAGCAGTTCTTC
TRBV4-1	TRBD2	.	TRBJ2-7	CASSQDPLAALVFEQYF	TGCGCCAGCAGCCAGGACCCTCTAGCGGCCCTAGTATTCGAGCAGTACTTC
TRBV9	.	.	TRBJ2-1	CASSYSGAPGNEQFF	TGTGCCAGCTCCTATTCAGGAGCCCCAGGCAATGAGCAGTTCTTC
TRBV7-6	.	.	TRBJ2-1	CASSQGTYNEQFF	TGTGCCAGCAGCCAGGGAACGTACAATGAGCAGTTCTTC
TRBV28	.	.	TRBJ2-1	CASSMGKPNEQFF	TGTGCCAGCAGTATGGGCAAACCGAATGAGCAGTTCTTC
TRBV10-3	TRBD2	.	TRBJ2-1	CAISDEREVIYNEQFF	TGTGCCATCAGTGATGAGCGGGAGGTTATTTACAATGAGCAGTTCTTC
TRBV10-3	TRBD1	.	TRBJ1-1	CAIGADRGEAFF	TGTGCCATCGGAGCAGACAGGGGTGAAGCTTTCTTT
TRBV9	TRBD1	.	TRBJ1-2	CASSGTGVTGDYGYTF	TGTGCCAGCAGCGGCACAGGGGTAACGGGGGACTATGGCTACACCTTC
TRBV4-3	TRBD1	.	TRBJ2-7	CASSQGQGSGEQYF	TGCGCCAGCAGCCAAGGACAGGGGAGCGGCGAGCAGTACTTC
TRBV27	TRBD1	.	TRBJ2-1	CASSIILPGQGAGEQFF	TGTGCCAGCAGTATTATCCTCCCGGGACAGGGGGCCGGTGAGCAGTTCTTC
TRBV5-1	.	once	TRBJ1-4	CASSPGNVATNEKLFF	TGCGCCAGCAGCCCGGGGAACGTTGCAACTAATGAAAAACTGTTTTTT
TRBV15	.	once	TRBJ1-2	CATSRRKPVNYGYTF	TGTGCCACCAGCCGCCGTAAGCCCGTTAACTATGGCTACACCTTC
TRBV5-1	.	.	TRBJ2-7	CASSWSSGTWGLEQYF	TGCGCCAGCAGCTGGTCCTCCGGGACGTGGGGGCTCGAGCAGTACTTC
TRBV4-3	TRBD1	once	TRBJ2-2	CASSQPSQGTNTGELFF	TGCGCCAGCAGCCAACCTTCACAGGGGACGAACACCGGGGAGCTGTTTTTT
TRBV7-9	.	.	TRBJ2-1	CASSEPPAVAYNEQFF	TGTGCCAGCAGCGAACCCCCAGCGGTCGCCTACAATGAGCAGTTCTTC
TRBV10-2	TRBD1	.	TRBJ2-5	CASSTGARVQETQYF	TGCGCCAGCAGTACAGGGGCGAGGGTCCAAGAGACCCAGTACTTC